This TCR beta chain was profiled in a study of cytomegalovirus exposure and HLA in healthy donors. Study-level background: Earlier sequencing of about 179 million T cells yielded 100 million to 140 million unique TCR beta sequences. Whole-study results and caveats: Most TCR sequences showed up rarely, but some public TCRs showed up in many donors.

This PCR relied on a set of 60 Vbeta primers and 13 Jbeta primers. In the authors' workflow: Roughly 11 million of the 80 million or so unique TCR beta chains counted in a later analysis were shared. TCRdb's copy holds only in-frame clones and misses some; the assay was immunoSEQ multiplex PCR. V and J calls and clone size come straight from that table; D and trimming were deduced from the DNA. The data hold about 94,000 clones, with roughly four fifths observed a single time. Each donor was healthy, and each was a bone marrow donor. In regard to this clone: The antigen is not known.

The trim removed 5 bases at V and 4 bases at J, leaving 7 bases unmatched. Germline-derived CDR1 and CDR2 are SGHRS and YFSETQ. The CDR3 contains 14 residues. The chain links TRBV5-1 to TRBJ2-5, with 8 bases matching TRBD2. The receptor comes from a human donor in good health. Sequencing used PBMCs. CDR3 nucleotide sequence: TGCGCCAGCAGGGGAGGGACTAGAATAGAGACCCAGTACTTC. Translation: CASRGGTRIETQYF.